This is a list of T cell receptor beta chains from one sample in a study of T-cell reconstitution after alpha-beta-depleted transplantation in children. In TCRdb, the PCR reads were re-called with MiXCR into one record per CDR3 protein. The sample includes hundreds of thousands of distinct CDR3 sequences, 10% to 15% of them seen just once. The specimen comprised PBMCs, mostly from graft donor cells, sampled 360 days after TCRalphabeta/CD19-depleted stem cell transplant. All receptors derive from a male patient under 18 who had a stem cell transplant for acute myeloid leukemia, so the T cells may come from the graft donor. CDR3s include the opening cysteine and the closing phenylalanine or tryptophan. The D gene is left open where the match is weak. Expanded clones get a size class; other rows say once, few or many, or leave the size out.

j_call: TRBJ2-5; d_call: NA; clone_size: NA; v_call: TRBV19; cdr3_aa: CASSDRPPETQYF; cdr3_nt: TGTGCCAGTAGTGATCGACCTCCCGAGACCCAGTACTTC
j_call: TRBJ2-4; d_call: NA; clone_size: once; v_call: TRBV7-2; cdr3_aa: CASSSSWGAKNIQYF; cdr3_nt: TGTGCCAGCAGCTCCTCCTGGGGAGCCAAAAACATTCAGTACTTC
j_call: TRBJ1-2; d_call: NA; clone_size: NA; v_call: TRBV7-9; cdr3_aa: CASIRDSANYGYTF; cdr3_nt: TGTGCCAGCATCCGGGACTCAGCTAACTATGGCTACACCTTC
j_call: TRBJ2-5; d_call: NA; clone_size: once; v_call: TRBV7-9; cdr3_aa: CASSSSRGVVNWETQYF; cdr3_nt: TGTGCCAGCAGCTCCTCCCGAGGGGTGGTTAACTGGGAGACCCAGTACTTC
j_call: TRBJ1-1; d_call: NA; clone_size: NA; v_call: TRBV7-2; cdr3_aa: CASSLAWGQGSFF; cdr3_nt: NA
j_call: TRBJ2-3; d_call: NA; clone_size: NA; v_call: TRBV4-2; cdr3_aa: CASSQERAPTDTQYF; cdr3_nt: TGTGCCAGCAGCCAAGAGCGGGCCCCCACAGATACGCAGTATTTT
j_call: TRBJ2-3; d_call: NA; clone_size: many; v_call: TRBV7-8; cdr3_aa: CASRWKMPDTQYF; cdr3_nt: TGTGCCAGCAGGTGGAAAATGCCAGATACGCAGTATTTT
j_call: TRBJ2-4; d_call: TRBD1; clone_size: NA; v_call: TRBV29-1; cdr3_aa: CSGQGALKNIQYF; cdr3_nt: TGCAGCGGACAGGGGGCATTGAAAAACATTCAGTACTTC
j_call: TRBJ2-1; d_call: NA; clone_size: NA; v_call: TRBV7-2; cdr3_aa: CASSLAPLQGPSYNEQFF; cdr3_nt: TGTGCCAGCAGCTTAGCCCCCCTACAGGGACCTTCCTACAATGAGCAGTTCTTC
j_call: TRBJ2-1; d_call: TRBD2; clone_size: NA; v_call: TRBV20-1; cdr3_aa: CSARPTSGRDYNEQFF; cdr3_nt: TGCAGTGCTAGGCCGACTAGCGGGAGGGATTACAATGAGCAGTTCTTC
j_call: TRBJ1-6; d_call: NA; clone_size: few; v_call: TRBV14; cdr3_aa: CASSLPGGLLHF; cdr3_nt: TGTGCCAGCAGCCTCCCTGGCGGGCTCCTCCACTTT
j_call: TRBJ2-7; d_call: NA; clone_size: NA; v_call: TRBV5-6; cdr3_aa: CASIPWGSYEQYF; cdr3_nt: TGTGCCAGCATCCCCTGGGGCTCCTACGAGCAGTACTTC
j_call: TRBJ1-4; d_call: TRBD1; clone_size: many; v_call: TRBV5-1; cdr3_aa: CASSWGTGTTEKLFF; cdr3_nt: TGCGCCAGCAGCTGGGGGACAGGGACCACTGAAAAACTGTTTTTT
j_call: TRBJ2-1; d_call: TRBD2; clone_size: few; v_call: TRBV27; cdr3_aa: CASSSRLAGFYNEQFF; cdr3_nt: TGTGCCAGCAGTTCGCGACTAGCGGGATTCTACAATGAGCAGTTCTTC
j_call: TRBJ1-3; d_call: NA; clone_size: many; v_call: TRBV20-1; cdr3_aa: CSARGLGTSGNTIYF; cdr3_nt: TGCAGTGCTAGAGGGTTGGGGACCTCTGGAAACACCATATATTTT
j_call: TRBJ2-7; d_call: NA; clone_size: many; v_call: TRBV24-1; cdr3_aa: CATSDAISQSCYEQYF; cdr3_nt: TGTGCCACCAGTGATGCAATCAGTCAATCCTGCTACGAGCAGTACTTC
j_call: TRBJ2-7; d_call: TRBD2; clone_size: few; v_call: TRBV6-2/TRBV6-3; cdr3_aa: CASSYPLAGGGEQYF; cdr3_nt: TGTGCCAGCAGTTACCCCCTAGCGGGAGGCGGCGAGCAGTACTTC
j_call: TRBJ2-1; d_call: NA; clone_size: few; v_call: TRBV11-1; cdr3_aa: CASSLGVGVVGSSYNEQFF; cdr3_nt: TGTGCCAGCAGCTTAGGGGTGGGGGTCGTAGGGAGCTCCTACAATGAGCAGTTCTTC
j_call: TRBJ2-5; d_call: NA; clone_size: NA; v_call: TRBV11-2; cdr3_aa: CASSVSGTGGETQYF; cdr3_nt: TGTGCCAGCAGCGTTAGCGGGACAGGAGGGGAGACCCAGTACTTC
j_call: TRBJ2-5; d_call: TRBD1; clone_size: few; v_call: TRBV20-1; cdr3_aa: CSARTGQETQYF; cdr3_nt: TGCAGTGCTAGGACAGGGCAAGAGACCCAGTACTTC
j_call: TRBJ1-1; d_call: NA; clone_size: few; v_call: TRBV7-2; cdr3_aa: CASSFNYDREAFF; cdr3_nt: TGTGCCAGCAGCTTCAATTACGACAGGGAAGCTTTCTTT
j_call: TRBJ2-7; d_call: NA; clone_size: many; v_call: TRBV12-3/TRBV12-4; cdr3_aa: CASSFNEGSHEQYF; cdr3_nt: TGTGCCAGCAGTTTTAATGAGGGTAGCCACGAGCAGTACTTC
j_call: TRBJ2-7; d_call: NA; clone_size: few; v_call: TRBV29-1; cdr3_aa: CSVRQGGYEQYF; cdr3_nt: TGCAGCGTCCGACAGGGAGGCTACGAGCAGTACTTC
j_call: TRBJ2-5; d_call: TRBD2; clone_size: few; v_call: TRBV20-1; cdr3_aa: CSASGTSGRLQETQYF; cdr3_nt: TGCAGTGCTAGCGGGACTAGCGGGAGGTTACAAGAGACCCAGTACTTC
j_call: TRBJ2-3; d_call: NA; clone_size: many; v_call: TRBV29-1; cdr3_aa: CSVDRQYHSDTQYF; cdr3_nt: TGCAGCGTCGACCGGCAATATCACAGCGATACGCAGTATTTT
j_call: TRBJ1-6; d_call: NA; clone_size: NA; v_call: TRBV4-3; cdr3_aa: CASSQDIGDSEPLHF; cdr3_nt: TGCGCCAGCAGCCAAGATATCGGGGACTCGGAACCCCTCCACTTT
j_call: TRBJ2-7; d_call: NA; clone_size: many; v_call: TRBV27; cdr3_aa: CASSSNYEQYF; cdr3_nt: TGTGCCAGCAGTTCCAACTACGAGCAGTACTTC
j_call: TRBJ1-2; d_call: NA; clone_size: NA; v_call: TRBV6-2/TRBV6-3; cdr3_aa: CASSRLYGYTF; cdr3_nt: TGTGCCAGCAGTCGGTTGTATGGCTACACCTTC
j_call: TRBJ1-1; d_call: TRBD1; clone_size: many; v_call: TRBV29-1; cdr3_aa: CSVGQGGTEAFF; cdr3_nt: TGCAGCGTGGGACAGGGGGGAACTGAAGCTTTCTTT
j_call: TRBJ2-3; d_call: TRBD1; clone_size: few; v_call: TRBV29-1; cdr3_aa: CSVEVMDRRPYF; cdr3_nt: TGCAGCGTTGAAGTAATGGACAGGAGGCCGTATTTT
j_call: TRBJ2-7; d_call: TRBD1; clone_size: NA; v_call: TRBV7-9; cdr3_aa: CASSLVGQGVIYF; cdr3_nt: TGTGCCAGCAGCTTAGTCGGACAGGGGGTGATCTACTTC
j_call: TRBJ2-7; d_call: TRBD2; clone_size: few; v_call: TRBV7-2; cdr3_aa: CASSLRRTSGSYLPEQYF; cdr3_nt: TGTGCCAGCAGCTTGCGGCGGACTAGCGGTTCTTATCTCCCCGAGCAGTACTTC
j_call: TRBJ2-1; d_call: NA; clone_size: NA; v_call: TRBV4-3; cdr3_aa: CASSQSYPRNSFDEQFF; cdr3_nt: TGCGCCAGCAGCCAATCTTACCCGCGTAATTCATTTGATGAGCAGTTCTTC
j_call: TRBJ2-5; d_call: NA; clone_size: NA; v_call: TRBV9; cdr3_aa: CASSVVGGRQETQYF; cdr3_nt: TGTGCCAGCAGCGTAGTAGGGGGACGGCAAGAGACCCAGTACTTC
j_call: TRBJ2-5; d_call: TRBD2; clone_size: NA; v_call: TRBV20-1; cdr3_aa: CSAYLLAVSGTQYF; cdr3_nt: TGCAGTGCCTACTTACTAGCGGTCTCAGGGACCCAGTACTTC
j_call: TRBJ2-1; d_call: NA; clone_size: NA; v_call: TRBV12-3/TRBV12-4; cdr3_aa: CASSLALVSYNEQFF; cdr3_nt: TGTGCCAGCAGTTTAGCTTTGGTTTCCTACAATGAGCAGTTCTTC
j_call: TRBJ1-2; d_call: TRBD1; clone_size: NA; v_call: TRBV7-2; cdr3_aa: CASRAGQRLGGYTF; cdr3_nt: TGTGCCAGCAGAGCGGGACAGCGGCTAGGCGGCTACACCTTC
j_call: TRBJ2-3; d_call: NA; clone_size: few; v_call: TRBV18; cdr3_aa: CASSDRTQYF; cdr3_nt: TGTGCCAGCTCAGATCGTACGCAGTATTTT
j_call: TRBJ1-5; d_call: NA; clone_size: few; v_call: TRBV28; cdr3_aa: CASSLEGALYQPQHF; cdr3_nt: TGTGCCAGCAGTTTGGAAGGGGCGCTATATCAGCCCCAGCATTTT
j_call: TRBJ2-5; d_call: TRBD1; clone_size: once; v_call: TRBV14; cdr3_aa: CASSQKHTGTPTGETQYF; cdr3_nt: TGTGCCAGCAGCCAAAAACATACCGGGACACCGACAGGGGAGACCCAGTACTTC
j_call: TRBJ2-5; d_call: NA; clone_size: few; v_call: TRBV4-3; cdr3_aa: CASSQDMRAQETQYF; cdr3_nt: TGCGCCAGCAGCCAAGATATGCGGGCCCAAGAGACCCAGTACTTC